Given below is one T cell receptor beta chain in context. Its specific antigen is unknown. Base qualities are not at hand, and no much larger clone is one base apart. Whole blood was collected in K2EDTA tubes by collaborating institutions according to the institutions' own protocols. For TCRbeta analysis, collaborators shipped samples in one of three forms: frozen whole blood, isolated PBMCs, or DNA extracted from either of those sample types. This record belongs to a study of blood T cell repertoires in COVID-19 (TCRdb year 2020). Study-wide context: Samples covering the acute and convalescent phases of COVID-19 were provided by collaborators in the United States, Italy and Spain. The prospective study material was composed of cDNA or gDNA derived from T cells, B-cell-depleted T cells, or PBMCs. Subjects who had been exposed to COVID-19, were actively infected with it, or had recovered from it provided the deeply sampled blood TCRbeta repertoires that made up the dataset. The repertoires were released in a freely available public database meant as a resource for research on the immune response to SARS-CoV-2. Samples were obtained from the ongoing ImmuneRACE study (first 160 participants) and from about 1,300 subjects provided by 6 global collaborators. The sample metadata nearly always contained a de-identified subject ID, COVID-19 status, age in years and sex. Where available, HLA class I and class II types were obtained from metadata supplied by the sample provider rather than from assay-based typing. Overall study results and their limits: The amount of clinical and demographic metadata varied by source and participant and was provided uncurated.

TCRbeta CDR3 regions were amplified from genomic DNA using the immunoSEQ Assay, a bias-controlled multiplex PCR. As for how the authors treated the data: The number of nucleated cells in each sample was estimated by amplification of reference gene primers within the assay. To quantify the absolute abundance of each unique TCRbeta CDR3 rearrangement, sequence reads were collapsed and filtered. For each sample, productive Simpson clonality was calculated as the square root of Simpson's diversity index across productive rearrangements. TCRdb limited this immuneACCESS table to in-frame rearrangements with V and J called. A share of clones is missing; checked studies link under half to unresolved V genes, and the rest is unexplained. Clone size and the V and J calls come from that table; the DNA yielded D and trimming. The sample contains under 300,000 clones, approximately 83% of them found a single time. Around 10% of the sample goes to the ten largest clones.

V loses 8 bases of germline sequence and J loses 7 bases, and the interval between the two ends is 18 bases. The germline V gene encodes CDR1 MDHEN and CDR2 SYDVKM. The CDR3 runs 14 residues from the cysteine to the phenylalanine. CDR3 DNA only is kept here, 42 bases in frame from base 1. Sequencing was done on a sample of peripheral blood. The chain is assembled from TRBV28 and TRBJ1-5, with a weak D call of TRBD1 (6 bases match). This TCR was sampled from a woman in her sixties or seventies with acute or convalescent COVID-19. The base sequence is TGTGCCAGCCGGAGGGGGGGTCCCGGCCAGCCCCAGCATTTT. Translated, it gives CASRRGGPGQPQHF.